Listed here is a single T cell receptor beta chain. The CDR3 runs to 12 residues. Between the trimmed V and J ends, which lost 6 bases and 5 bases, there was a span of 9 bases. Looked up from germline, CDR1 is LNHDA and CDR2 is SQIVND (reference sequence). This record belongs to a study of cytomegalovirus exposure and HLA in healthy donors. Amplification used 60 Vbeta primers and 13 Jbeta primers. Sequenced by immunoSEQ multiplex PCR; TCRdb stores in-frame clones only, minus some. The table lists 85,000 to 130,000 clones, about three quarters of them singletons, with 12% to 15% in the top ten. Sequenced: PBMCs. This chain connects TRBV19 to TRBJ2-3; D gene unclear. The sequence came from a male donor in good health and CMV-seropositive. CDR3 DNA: TGTGCCAGTAGGCCTCCGGGAGATACGCAGTATTTT. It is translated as CASRPPGDTQYF.